The rows below give T cell receptor beta chains drawn from one sample of a study of T-cell memory formation after mild COVID-19. TCRdb fed the 5' RACE reads into MiXCR, producing one record per CDR3 protein. The sample lists about 140,000 distinct CDR3 sequences, 14% occurring once. The sequencing sample was made of PBMCs or a T cell subset sorted from them (not recorded which). These receptors came from an adult woman who had mild COVID-19 (a few samples of this study predate the infection). Cell type and time point are not known. CDR3s include the opening cysteine and the closing phenylalanine or tryptophan. Fields, in order: CDR3 protein, CDR3 DNA, D gene, V gene, J gene, clone size, CDR3 length. A D gene is named only where the DNA matches it firmly. Clone sizes are given selectively: once, few, many, or a class where the clone is expanded.

CDR3aa: CASSVTENTEAFF
CDR3nt: TGTGCCAGCAGCGTGACCGAGAACACTGAAGCTTTCTTT
d_gene: -
v_gene: TRBV3-1
j_gene: TRBJ1-1
abundance: many
len: 13

CDR3aa: CASSSSLGLAGNAELFF
CDR3nt: TGTGCCAGCAGTTCCTCCTTGGGACTAGCGGGAAACGCGGAGCTGTTTTTT
d_gene: TRBD2
v_gene: TRBV27
j_gene: TRBJ2-2
abundance: few
len: 17

CDR3aa: CSARTSGDYNEQFF
CDR3nt: TGCAGTGCTAGGACTAGCGGAGACTACAATGAGCAGTTCTTC
d_gene: TRBD2
v_gene: TRBV20-1
j_gene: TRBJ2-1
abundance: many
len: 14

CDR3aa: CASTDSSGGSYEQYF
CDR3nt: TGTGCCAGCACTGATTCTAGCGGGGGCTCCTACGAGCAGTACTTC
d_gene: TRBD2
v_gene: TRBV12-3/TRBV12-4
j_gene: TRBJ2-7
abundance: few
len: 15

CDR3aa: CASSSIGGATFEQFF
CDR3nt: TGTGCCAGCAGTTCAATAGGGGGGGCCACGTTTGAGCAGTTCTTC
d_gene: -
v_gene: TRBV7-9
j_gene: TRBJ2-1
abundance: -
len: 15

CDR3aa: CASSYSTSQETQYF
CDR3nt: TGTGCCAGCAGTTACTCGACAAGCCAAGAGACCCAGTACTTC
d_gene: -
v_gene: TRBV6-5
j_gene: TRBJ2-5
abundance: many
len: 14

CDR3aa: CASSLDLRDSNQPQHF
CDR3nt: TGTGCCAGCAGCTTAGATTTGCGGGACAGTAATCAGCCCCAGCATTTT
d_gene: TRBD1
v_gene: TRBV7-8
j_gene: TRBJ1-5
abundance: few
len: 16

CDR3aa: CASSLEGASGFNTEAFF
CDR3nt: TGTGCCAGCAGCTTAGAAGGGGCCTCCGGATTTAACACTGAAGCTTTCTTT
d_gene: -
v_gene: TRBV7-2
j_gene: TRBJ1-1
abundance: -
len: 17

CDR3aa: CSVEGTGSSYNEQFF
CDR3nt: TGCAGCGTTGAAGGGACTGGAAGCTCCTACAATGAGCAGTTCTTC
d_gene: -
v_gene: TRBV29-1
j_gene: TRBJ2-1
abundance: -
len: 15

CDR3aa: CASSIGTYNEQFF
CDR3nt: TGTGCCAGCAGCATTGGGACCTACAATGAGCAGTTCTTC
d_gene: -
v_gene: TRBV7-2
j_gene: TRBJ2-1
abundance: few
len: 13

CDR3aa: CASSVEGGLAGENIQYF
CDR3nt: TGTGCCAGCAGCGTAGAGGGAGGACTAGCGGGGGAAAACATTCAGTACTTC
d_gene: TRBD2
v_gene: TRBV9
j_gene: TRBJ2-4
abundance: few
len: 17

CDR3aa: CASSGLYGYTF
CDR3nt: TGTGCCAGCAGCGGTCTCTATGGCTACACCTTC
d_gene: -
v_gene: TRBV6-1
j_gene: TRBJ1-2
abundance: -
len: 11

CDR3aa: CASMGLANTGELFF
CDR3nt: TGTGCCAGCATGGGACTAGCGAACACCGGGGAGCTGTTTTTT
d_gene: TRBD2
v_gene: TRBV25-1
j_gene: TRBJ2-2
abundance: -
len: 14

CDR3aa: CASRPNYGQAWNEQFF
CDR3nt: TGTGCCAGCAGACCTAACTATGGACAGGCTTGGAATGAGCAGTTCTTC
d_gene: TRBD1
v_gene: TRBV7-8
j_gene: TRBJ2-1
abundance: few
len: 16

CDR3aa: CASSGAYGYTF
CDR3nt: TGTGCCAGCAGCGGAGCCTATGGCTACACCTTC
d_gene: -
v_gene: TRBV25-1
j_gene: TRBJ1-2
abundance: few
len: 11

CDR3aa: CASSQDFEGLPYEQYF
CDR3nt: TGCGCCAGCAGCCAAGATTTTGAAGGGTTACCCTACGAGCAGTACTTC
d_gene: -
v_gene: TRBV4-3
j_gene: TRBJ2-7
abundance: -
len: 16

CDR3aa: CASSHLRVAGTDTQYF
CDR3nt: TGCGCCAGCAGCCATCTGAGAGTAGCGGGGACAGATACGCAGTATTTT
d_gene: TRBD2
v_gene: TRBV4-3
j_gene: TRBJ2-3
abundance: few
len: 16

CDR3aa: CASSSVGATYRSGNTIYF
CDR3nt: TGTGCCAGCAGCTCCGTCGGGGCTACCTATAGGTCTGGAAACACCATATATTTT
d_gene: -
v_gene: TRBV5-6
j_gene: TRBJ1-3
abundance: many
len: 18

CDR3aa: CSVRVISYNEQFF
CDR3nt: TGCAGCGTTCGGGTGATCTCCTACAATGAGCAGTTCTTC
d_gene: -
v_gene: TRBV29-1
j_gene: TRBJ2-1
abundance: few
len: 13

CDR3aa: CASSPHWGGGYNEQFF
CDR3nt: TGTGCCAGCAGTCCTCATTGGGGCGGGGGGTACAATGAGCAGTTCTTC
d_gene: TRBD2
v_gene: TRBV12-3/TRBV12-4
j_gene: TRBJ2-1
abundance: few
len: 16

CDR3aa: CASSGGVGQFF
CDR3nt: TGCGCCAGCAGCGGCGGGGTAGGGCAGTTCTTC
d_gene: -
v_gene: TRBV4-1
j_gene: TRBJ2-1
abundance: few
len: 11

CDR3aa: CASSQDIVSVGSPLHF
CDR3nt: TGTGCCAGCAGCCAAGATATTGTGTCCGTTGGTTCACCCCTCCACTTT
d_gene: -
v_gene: TRBV3-1
j_gene: TRBJ1-6
abundance: few
len: 16

CDR3aa: CASGPMTSGVRNEQFF
CDR3nt: TGTGCCAGCGGCCCAATGACTAGCGGGGTTCGCAATGAGCAGTTCTTC
d_gene: TRBD2
v_gene: TRBV25-1
j_gene: TRBJ2-1
abundance: many
len: 16